The clone carrying this T cell receptor (beta chain) is deemed medium-sized. The data were produced by immunoSEQ multiplex PCR, yet TCRdb's version contains in-frame clones alone and is incomplete. The table shows tens of thousands of clones, with roughly 86% occurring only once. These data are taken from a study of control samples from healthy donors and cancer patients. This CDR3 is 17 amino acids long. J gave up 4 bases and V 5 bases, and 16 bases lay outside the gene matches. From germline, CDR1 is SEHNR and CDR2 FQNEAQ (reference sequence). The material sequenced was PBMCs. V gene TRBV7-9 combines with J gene TRBJ1-2; 7 nucleotides match TRBD1. This receptor was obtained from a woman aged 40 to 49 with lung cancer. CDR3 in DNA: TGTGCCAGCAGCACCAGCGGGATAGGGGGCGAGGGCTATGGCTACACCTTC. It translates to CASSTSGIGGEGYGYTF.